The next 8 T cell receptor beta chains were all read from a single sample in a study of blood T cell repertoires in COVID-19 (dated by TCRdb to about 2020). The library was prepared using the immunoSEQ multiplex PCR assay. TCRdb obtained this table from immuneACCESS and retained in-frame rearrangements with V and J assigned. These tables miss some clones; where compared with another copy, unresolved V genes account for less than half of the shortfall, and the remainder is unexplained. This sample is represented by some 130,000 clones; 80% to 90% of them were singletons. The top ten clonotypes cover about 2.2% of the sample. Input material: PBMCs or T cells enriched from blood (not recorded which). The receptors here all came from a man aged 35-49 years with acute COVID-19.

V is TRBV7-2 and J is TRBJ2-7; 11 nucleotides align to TRBD2. The germline gives CDR1 SGHTA, CDR2 FQGNSA. Trimming removed 5 bases from V and 6 bases from J; junction bases left unmatched: 6. The CDR3 spans 14 residues. CDR3 residues: CASSPGTSGTEQYF. Written as DNA, the CDR3 is TGTGCCAGCAGCCCCGGGACTAGCGGTACCGAGCAGTACTTC.

The chain couples TRBV2 to TRBJ1-3; 7 bases line up with TRBD1. With V trimmed by 0 bases and J by 0 bases, 5 bases remained unmatched. Per germline, CDR1 SNHLY and CDR2 FYNNEI. The CDR3 loop spans 17 amino acids. The CDR3 DNA is TGTGCCAGCAGTGAAGCTGCAGGGACAGTCTCTGGAAACACCATATATTTT. As protein: CASSEAAGTVSGNTIYF. Together with reference TRBV2 and TRBJ1-3, the CDR3 gives the full variable domain: EPEVTQTPSHQVTQMGQEVILRCVPISNHLYFYWYRQILGQKVEFLVSFYNNEISEKSEIFDDQFSVERPDGSNFTLKIRSTKLEDSAMYFCASSEAAGTVSGNTIYFGEGSWLTVV.

The chain joins TRBV10-3 to TRBJ1-5; no clear D gene. Trimming removed 3 bases at V and 7 bases at J, with 10 bases between. The CDR3 runs to 13 residues. Germline-derived CDR1 and CDR2 are ENHRY and SYGVKD. The CDR3 nucleotides read TGTGCCATCAGTGAAGAGGGAAACCAGCCCCAGCATTTT. Protein: CAISEEGNQPQHF.

This chain joins TRBV7-8 and TRBJ1-2; 7 nucleotides line up with TRBD1. The CDR3 loop spans 16 amino acids. Germline lookup yields CDR1 SGHVS and CDR2 FQNEAQ. V was clipped by 4 bases and J by 3 bases; unmatched bases: 11. The CDR3 DNA is TGTGCCAGCAGCTCGCAAAGGGACAGCTCTCACTATGGCTACACCTTC. It encodes CASSSQRDSSHYGYTF. Variable domain in full (rest from reference TRBV7-8 and TRBJ1-2): GAGVSQSPRYKVAKRGQDVALRCDPISGHVSLFWYQQALGQGPEFLTYFQNEAQLDKSGLPSDRFFAERPEGSVSTLKIQRTQQEDSAVYLCASSSQRDSSHYGYTFGSGTRLTVV.

The count of this clone is one. The rearrangement uses TRBV5-1 and TRBJ1-2; 12 bases align to TRBD1. V trimming: 0 bases; J trimming: 7 bases; junction bases outside the gene matches: 7. The CDR3 is 16 residues long. Germline CDR1 is SGHRS and CDR2 is YFSETQ. Written as DNA, the CDR3 is TGCGCCAGCAGCTTGGAAACCGGGACAGGGGGCACTGGCTACACCTTC. Encoded protein: CASSLETGTGGTGYTF.

The V call is TRBV5-1, the J call TRBJ2-5, with a weak D call TRBD2 (6 bases). This CDR3 contains 14 residues. Germline CDR1 reads SGHRS; CDR2 reads YFSETQ. V was clipped by 3 bases and J by 5 bases, with 14 bases between them. In DNA, the CDR3 is TGCGCCAGCAGCTCCGGAGGGAAAGAGGAGACCCAGTACTTC. It specifies CASSSGGKEETQYF.

The gene calls are TRBV29-1 and TRBJ2-7; tentative D call: TRBD2 (6 bases). Germline V gene lookup returns CDR1 SQVTM and CDR2 ANQGSEA. The CDR3 loop spans 14 amino acids. V dropped 2 bases and J dropped 2 bases, with 13 bases sitting between them. For the CDR3, the DNA is TGCAGCGTTGAATGGGACTTGCGGACCTACGAGCAGTACTTC. This encodes CSVEWDLRTYEQYF.

V gene TRBV9 combines with J gene TRBJ1-5; D may be TRBD1 (5 bases). V was clipped by 4 bases and J by 4 bases, with 9 bases between them. This CDR3 spans 13 amino acids. The V gene's germline CDR1 is SGDLS and CDR2 YYNGEE. The CDR3 reads CASSSRGNQPQHF. In nucleotides, the CDR3 is TGTGCCAGCAGCTCCCGGGGGAATCAGCCCCAGCATTTT.